The clone carrying this TCR beta chain was found a few times. Its antigen is not identified. Produced via immunoSEQ multiplex PCR; TCRdb's table is partial and in-frame only. The sample lists 40,000 to 60,000 clones; approximately 80% were seen once. This specimen comes from a study of T cells in localized non-small cell lung cancer. Whole-study findings and limits: A median of about 50 clones ranked among the top 100 in tumor appeared in adjacent lung. A raised T cell density in blood coincided with lengthier overall survival.

The V and J ends lost 4 bases and 4 bases respectively, with 15 bases between them. The V gene's germline CDR1 is SGDLS and CDR2 YYNGEE. The CDR3 totals 14 residues. The specimen was peripheral blood mononuclear cells, collected before any cancer treatment. The sequence came from a man aged 40 to 70 with stage III lung adenocarcinoma. V gene TRBV9 combines with J gene TRBJ2-7; D not certain. The CDR3 DNA reads as TGTGCCAGCAGCCCCTCGAGCAATCTTTACGAGCAGTACTTC. Encoded protein: CASSPSSNLYEQYF.